These T cell receptor beta chains were read from a single sample in a study of blood T cell repertoires in COVID-19. Method: immunoSEQ multiplex PCR; TCRdb's copy keeps in-frame clones and lacks some. The table has about 180,000 clones, around 86% seen once. The sequenced sample consisted of peripheral blood. All receptors come from a woman in her twenties or thirties with active or convalescent COVID-19. Each CDR3 is given with its conserved first and last residue. The order of the fields is clone size, J gene, CDR3 length, V gene, D gene, CDR3 DNA, CDR3 protein. The D gene is left open where the match is weak. Only part of the rows carry a size: once, few, many, or a class if the clone is expanded.

NA TRBJ1-2 11 TRBV28 NA TGTGCCAGCAGCCTCAGATATGGCTACACCTTC CASSLRYGYTF
NA TRBJ2-1 14 TRBV28 NA TGTGCCAGCAGCCTCACTAGCTCCTACAATGAGCAGTTCTTC CASSLTSSYNEQFF
NA TRBJ2-7 16 TRBV4-1 TRBD2 TGCGCCAGCAGCCAAGAACTAGCGGTTAGCTCCTACGAGCAGTACTTC CASSQELAVSSYEQYF
NA TRBJ1-1 16 TRBV3-1/TRBV3-2 TRBD1 TGTGCCAGCAGTCCCGGGACAGGGGAACTTAACACTGAAGCTTTCTTT CASSPGTGELNTEAFF
NA TRBJ1-4 13 TRBV11-3 NA TGTGCCAGCAGCTTAGCAAGGGGTGAAAAACTGTTTTTT CASSLARGEKLFF
NA TRBJ2-7 16 TRBV14 TRBD1 TGTGCCAGCAGCCAACAAGGGACAGGGGTCATAGCCGAGCAGTACTTC CASSQQGTGVIAEQYF
once TRBJ1-1 14 TRBV6-6 NA TGTGCCAGCAGTACAGGGTTTAAGGACACTGAAGCTTTCTTT CASSTGFKDTEAFF
few TRBJ2-3 16 TRBV6-1 TRBD2 TGTGCCAGCAGTGCCGGCTTTAGCGGGAGAACAGATACGCAGTATTTT CASSAGFSGRTDTQYF
NA TRBJ1-1 14 TRBV5-1 NA TGCGCCAGCAGCTTGGGACACGGGAACACTGAAGCTTTCTTT CASSLGHGNTEAFF
NA TRBJ2-5 11 TRBV28 NA TGTGCCAGCAGTCCCCTTGAGACCCAGTACTTC CASSPLETQYF
NA TRBJ1-3 12 TRBV5-5 NA TGTGCCAGCACGGGAACTGGAAACACCATATATTTT CASTGTGNTIYF
NA TRBJ2-3 14 TRBV2 NA TGTGCCAGCACTGCCCAGCGAAACACAGATACGCAGTATTTT CASTAQRNTDTQYF
NA TRBJ2-3 16 TRBV24-1 NA TGTGCCACCAGTGATTTGTCGGGTGGAAGCACAGATACGCAGTATTTT CATSDLSGGSTDTQYF
NA TRBJ1-3 15 TRBV6-5 TRBD1 TGTGCCAGCAGCCGAGGACAGGGCTCTGGAAACACCATATATTTT CASSRGQGSGNTIYF
NA TRBJ2-7 15 TRBV28 TRBD1 TGTGCCAGCAGCCCTACGACGACAGGGACCTACGAGCAGTACTTC CASSPTTTGTYEQYF
NA TRBJ2-7 16 TRBV9 TRBD2 TGTGCCAGCAGCGAGGGGACTAGCGGAATCCCCTACGAGCAGTACTTC CASSEGTSGIPYEQYF
NA TRBJ1-1 14 TRBV7-9 NA TGTGCCAGCAGCCCAGGGGACGGGTCCTCTGAAGCTTTCTTT CASSPGDGSSEAFF
NA TRBJ1-6 16 TRBV5-4 TRBD1 TGTGCCAGCAGCACCGGGACAGGGGGTCGGGACTCACCCCTCCACTTT CASSTGTGGRDSPLHF
NA TRBJ2-3 16 TRBV28 TRBD2 TGTGCCAGCAGTACCCGGACTAGCGGGAGGGCAGATACGCAGTATTTT CASSTRTSGRADTQYF